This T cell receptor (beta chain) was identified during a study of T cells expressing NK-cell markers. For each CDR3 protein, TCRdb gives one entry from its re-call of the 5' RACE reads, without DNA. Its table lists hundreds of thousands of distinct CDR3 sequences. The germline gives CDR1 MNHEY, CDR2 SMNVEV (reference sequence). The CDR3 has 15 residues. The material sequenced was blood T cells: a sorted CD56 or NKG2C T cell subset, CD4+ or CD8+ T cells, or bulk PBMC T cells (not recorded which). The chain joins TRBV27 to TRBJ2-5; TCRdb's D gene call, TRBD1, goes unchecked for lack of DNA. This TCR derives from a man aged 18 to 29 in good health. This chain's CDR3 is CASSTQLGGAETQYF.